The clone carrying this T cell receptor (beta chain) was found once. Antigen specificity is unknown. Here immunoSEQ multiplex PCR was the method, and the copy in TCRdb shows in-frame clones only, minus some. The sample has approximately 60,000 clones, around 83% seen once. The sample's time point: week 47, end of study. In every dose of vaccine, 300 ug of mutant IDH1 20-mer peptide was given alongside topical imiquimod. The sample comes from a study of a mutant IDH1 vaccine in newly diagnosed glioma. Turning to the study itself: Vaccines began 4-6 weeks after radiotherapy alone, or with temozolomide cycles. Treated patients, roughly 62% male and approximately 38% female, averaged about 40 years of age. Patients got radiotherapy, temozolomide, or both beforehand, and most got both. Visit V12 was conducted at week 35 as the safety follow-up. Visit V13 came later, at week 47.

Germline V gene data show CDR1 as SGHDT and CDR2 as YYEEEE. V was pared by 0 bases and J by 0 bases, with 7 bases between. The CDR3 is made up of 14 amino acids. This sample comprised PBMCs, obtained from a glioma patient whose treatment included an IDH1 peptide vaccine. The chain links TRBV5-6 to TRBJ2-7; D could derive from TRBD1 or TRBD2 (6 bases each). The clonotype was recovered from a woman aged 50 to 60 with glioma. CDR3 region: CASSLEGGSYEQYF. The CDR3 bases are TGTGCCAGCAGCTTGGAGGGGGGCTCCTACGAGCAGTACTTC.